Included here is one T cell receptor (beta chain) sequence, with context. Its antigen remains unidentified. Base-call qualities are not available, and no considerably larger clone is one nucleotide away. The entry originates in a study of T cells in localized non-small cell lung cancer (dated by TCRdb to the early 2020s). For the study in its entirety: Comparing tumors with uninvolved tumor-adjacent lungs, the study looked at the T cell repertoires of fewer than 250 patients with early-stage NSCLC. The cohort was made up of around 250 treatment-naive NSCLC patients whose localized lung tumors had been resected. The mean age of the NSCLC patients was around 67 years, with 120 to 150 men and around 99 women. What the research found in general, with its limitations: Uninvolved tumor-adjacent lung showed the highest T cell clonality, higher than tumor, which suggests more focused antigenic responses in the adjacent lung. Since the design was exploratory, TCR variables were selected using unadjusted p-values with no false-discovery rate correction. Because multi-region tumor sequencing was not done, intratumor heterogeneity could not be ruled out. A median of around 50 of the top 100 tumor clones turned up in the paired uninvolved adjacent lung, and 28 of those clones also ranked among the top 100 of that same adjacent lung. Higher blood T cell density associated with longer overall survival, while higher adjacent-lung clonality associated with shorter survival.

CDR1 and CDR2 are drawn from the germline V gene: MDHEN, SYDVKM. The CDR3 starts with the cysteine, ends with the phenylalanine, and has 17 residues. Only the CDR3 region is kept as DNA, spanning 51 bases read in frame from base 1. Trimming removed 6 bases from V and 0 bases from J; the gene matches leave 9 bases unexplained. At diagnosis, tumor, uninvolved tumor-adjacent lung and peripheral blood were collected and then preserved as a mix of FFPE and fresh-frozen material. For TCR repertoire profiling, blood samples were analyzed as peripheral blood mononuclear cells. The immunoSEQ Assay was used to sequence TCR beta CDR3 regions from DNA. The published analysis was carried out like this. T cell density was computed as TCR beta template counts normalized to usable DNA estimated by amplifying housekeeping genes. Using the preseqR package, richness was estimated by extrapolating to 120,000 templates for tissue samples and 400,000 templates for PBMC samples. Clonality was defined by subtracting Pielou's evenness from one. Differential abundance testing on productive amino-acid clonotypes, with a minimum total count of 5 and an alpha of 0.1, was used to identify tissue-enriched TCRs. The Jaccard Index and the Morisita Overlap Index were used to measure how much the repertoires overlapped between compartments. GLIPH grouped TCR beta CDR3s together with public tetramer-defined viral CDR3s, and a viral motif had to include at least three viral sequences and also show V-gene enrichment. TCRdb obtained this table from immuneACCESS and retained in-frame rearrangements with V and J assigned. These tables miss some clones; where compared with another copy, unresolved V genes account for less than half of the shortfall, and the remainder is unexplained. V, J and clone size were drawn from that table, and D and trimming were deduced from the DNA. The sample has just over 70,000 clones on record, about 86% of them singletons. Jointly, the top ten make up 21% of the sample.

The receptor's source is a male donor at least 60 years old with stage III squamous cell lung carcinoma. Sample: peripheral blood, taken before any cancer treatment. The sequence links TRBV28 to TRBJ1-5, with 9 bases aligning to TRBD1. The CDR3 protein: CASSVGQGRISNQPQHF. The nucleotide sequence reads as follows: TGTGCCAGCAGCGTTGGACAGGGGAGGATTAGCAATCAGCCCCAGCATTTT.